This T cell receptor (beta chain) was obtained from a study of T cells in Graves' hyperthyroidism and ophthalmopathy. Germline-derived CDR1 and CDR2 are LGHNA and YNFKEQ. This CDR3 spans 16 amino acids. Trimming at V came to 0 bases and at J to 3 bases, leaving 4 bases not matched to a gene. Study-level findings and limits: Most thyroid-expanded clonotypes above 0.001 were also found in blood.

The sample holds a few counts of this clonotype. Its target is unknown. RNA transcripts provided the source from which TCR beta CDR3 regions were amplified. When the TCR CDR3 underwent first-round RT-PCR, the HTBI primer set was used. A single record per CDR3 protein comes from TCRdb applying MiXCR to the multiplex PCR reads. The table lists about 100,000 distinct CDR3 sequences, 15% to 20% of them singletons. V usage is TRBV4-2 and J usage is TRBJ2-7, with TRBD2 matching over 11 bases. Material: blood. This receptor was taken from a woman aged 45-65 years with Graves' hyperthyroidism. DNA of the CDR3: TGTGCCAGCAGCCAAGAGCAGGGGACTAGCGGCTACGAGCAGTACTTC. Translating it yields CASSQEQGTSGYEQYF.